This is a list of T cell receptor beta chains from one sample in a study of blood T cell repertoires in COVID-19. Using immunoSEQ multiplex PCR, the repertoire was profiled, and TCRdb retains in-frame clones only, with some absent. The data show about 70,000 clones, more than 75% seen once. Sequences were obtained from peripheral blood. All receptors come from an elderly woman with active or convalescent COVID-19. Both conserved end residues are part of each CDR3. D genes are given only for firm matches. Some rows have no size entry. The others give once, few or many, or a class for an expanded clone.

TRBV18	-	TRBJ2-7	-	TGTGCCAGCTCACCAAATCCCGCAGGGCCCTACGAGCAGTACTTC	CASSPNPAGPYEQYF
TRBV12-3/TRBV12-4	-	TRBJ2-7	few	TGTGCCAGCAGGACAGGAATCAACGAGCAGTACTTC	CASRTGINEQYF
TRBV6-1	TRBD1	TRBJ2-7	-	TGTGCCAGTGGGATTGGACAGGGGGCGTACGAGCAGTACTTC	CASGIGQGAYEQYF
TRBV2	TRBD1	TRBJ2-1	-	TGTGCCAGCCGCGACTCGACAGGGGGCTACAATGAGCAGTTCTTC	CASRDSTGGYNEQFF
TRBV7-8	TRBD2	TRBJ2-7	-	TGTGCCAGCACCCCGCGGGGGTGGTCCTACGAGCAGTACTTC	CASTPRGWSYEQYF
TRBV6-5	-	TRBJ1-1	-	TGTGCCAGCCAAGACAGGAACACTGAAGCTTTCTTT	CASQDRNTEAFF
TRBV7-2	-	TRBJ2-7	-	TGTGCCAGCAGCTTAGCCCCCGTCGCTATCTACGAGCAGTACTTC	CASSLAPVAIYEQYF
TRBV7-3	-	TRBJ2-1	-	TGTGCCAGCAGGTTATCCCCGGGGGGACAATACAATGAGCAGTTCTTC	CASRLSPGGQYNEQFF
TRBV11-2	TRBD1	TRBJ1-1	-	TGTGCCAGCAGCATATCGACAGGGGGAGGCACTGAAGCTTTCTTT	CASSISTGGGTEAFF
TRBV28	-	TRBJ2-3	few	TGTGCCAGCAGTAAGTTTGCGGGCACAGATACGCAGTATTTT	CASSKFAGTDTQYF
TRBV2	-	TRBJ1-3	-	TGTGCCAGCAGTGAAGTGGGGGCCTACTCTGGAAACACCATATATTTT	CASSEVGAYSGNTIYF
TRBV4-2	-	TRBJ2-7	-	TGTGCCAGCAGCCAAGATCGAATCACCGGGGTATACGAGCAGTACTTC	CASSQDRITGVYEQYF
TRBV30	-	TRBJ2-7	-	TGTGCCTGGACTCCTGTGGGGGGCTACGAGCAGTACTTC	CAWTPVGGYEQYF
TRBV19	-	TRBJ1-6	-	TGTGCCAGTAGGGAGGGAAGCTATAATTCACCCCTCCACTTT	CASREGSYNSPLHF
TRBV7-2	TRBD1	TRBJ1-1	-	TGTGCCAGCAGCCACAGGGGGTCTGAAGCTTTCTTT	CASSHRGSEAFF
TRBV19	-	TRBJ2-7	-	TGTGCCAGTAGTGCCGAAATCCGAGGCGGCTACGAGCAGTACTTC	CASSAEIRGGYEQYF
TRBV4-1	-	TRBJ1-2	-	TGCGCCAGCAGCCAAGGTAATTCCAACTATGGCTACACCTTC	CASSQGNSNYGYTF
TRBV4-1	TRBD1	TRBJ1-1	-	TGCGCCAGCAGCCATTGGACAGGGAGGGGTGAAGCTTTCTTT	CASSHWTGRGEAFF
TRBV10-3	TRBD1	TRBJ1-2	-	TGTGCCACCTCTCAGGGACAGGGCCTTATCGGCCGAGCTAACTATGGCTACACCTTC	CATSQGQGLIGRANYGYTF
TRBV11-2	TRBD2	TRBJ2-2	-	TGTGCCAGCAGCTTATCTAGCGGGACCACCGGGGAGCTGTTTTTT	CASSLSSGTTGELFF
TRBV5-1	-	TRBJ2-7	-	TGCGCCAGCACAATGCCAGGCTCCTACGAGCAGTACTTC	CASTMPGSYEQYF
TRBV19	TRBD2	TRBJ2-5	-	TGTGCCAGTAGTATTCAGGGACTACGGCAAGAGACCCAGTACTTC	CASSIQGLRQETQYF
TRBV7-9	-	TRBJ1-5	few	TGTGCCAGCAGTCAAGGCGGTTACAATCAGCCCCAGCATTTT	CASSQGGYNQPQHF
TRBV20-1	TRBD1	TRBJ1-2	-	TGCAGTACGTGGACAGGGGATGGCTACACCTTC	CSTWTGDGYTF
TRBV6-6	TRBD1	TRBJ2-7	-	TGTGCCAGCAGCACAACAGGGGGCTCCTACGAGCAGTACTTC	CASSTTGGSYEQYF
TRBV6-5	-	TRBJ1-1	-	TGTGCCAGCAGGCGGGCTAACACTGAAGCTTTCTTT	CASRRANTEAFF
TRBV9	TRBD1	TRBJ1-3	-	TGTGCCAGCAGCGCGGATACAGGGGTTAGAAACACCATATATTTT	CASSADTGVRNTIYF
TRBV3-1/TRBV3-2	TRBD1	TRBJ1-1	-	TGTGCCAGCAGCCAGGTACAGGGGGCTGAAGCTTTCTTT	CASSQVQGAEAFF
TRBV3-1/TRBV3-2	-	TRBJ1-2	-	TGTGCCAGCAGCCAAGCAGGGAATGGCTACACCTTC	CASSQAGNGYTF
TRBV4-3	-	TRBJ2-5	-	TGCGCCAGCAGCCAACCAATCCCCACCGACGGGTTCCAAGAGACCCAGTACTTC	CASSQPIPTDGFQETQYF
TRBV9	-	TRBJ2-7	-	TGTGCCAGCAGCGTAGATAGCGGACAATCCTACGAGCAGTACTTC	CASSVDSGQSYEQYF
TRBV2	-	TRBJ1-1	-	TGTGCCAGCACAAGAGGACAGCCGATGAACACTGAAGCTTTCTTT	CASTRGQPMNTEAFF
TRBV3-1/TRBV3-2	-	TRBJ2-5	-	TGTGCCAGCAGCCATCCCCAATCGGAGAGCCAAGAGACCCAGTACTTC	CASSHPQSESQETQYF
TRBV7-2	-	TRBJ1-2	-	TGTGCCAGCACCTTTTCTAGCTATGGCTACACCTTC	CASTFSSYGYTF
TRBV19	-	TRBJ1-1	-	TGTGCCAGTAGTATAGTGTCAGGGGAGGGAACTGAAGCTTTCTTT	CASSIVSGEGTEAFF
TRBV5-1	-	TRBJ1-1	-	TGCGCCAGCAGCTTCTTCATAGGAGCTAACACTGAAGCTTTCTTT	CASSFFIGANTEAFF
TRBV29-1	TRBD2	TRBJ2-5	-	TGCAGCGTTGCTGATGGCGGGGGGGCGGGGGAGACCCAGTACTTC	CSVADGGGAGETQYF
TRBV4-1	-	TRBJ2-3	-	TGCGCCAGCAGCCAAGATGGCCCGAGGCGGGCCCCCGCAGATACGCAGTATTTT	CASSQDGPRRAPADTQYF
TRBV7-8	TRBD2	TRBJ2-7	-	TGTGCCAGCAGCTTCCCCCGGGGTGGCGGGGGTCCCTACGAGCAGTACTTC	CASSFPRGGGGPYEQYF
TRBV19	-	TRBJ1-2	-	TGTGCCAGTAGTCCCCTCGAGGGACAAAGTATCTACTATGGCTACACCTTC	CASSPLEGQSIYYGYTF
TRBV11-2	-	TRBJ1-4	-	TGTGCCAGCAGACCTTTAGGGCGGGGGGGAAATGAAAAACTGTTTTTT	CASRPLGRGGNEKLFF
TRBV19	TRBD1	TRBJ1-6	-	TGTGCCAGTAGTCAACGGGACAGGGATAATTCACCCCTCCACTTT	CASSQRDRDNSPLHF
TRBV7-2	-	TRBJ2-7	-	TGTGCCAGCAGCTTCGACAGCCCATTAGACGAGCAGTACTTC	CASSFDSPLDEQYF
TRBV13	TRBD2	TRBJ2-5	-	TGTGCCAGCAGCCGCGGGGGGCAGGAGACCCAGTACTTC	CASSRGGQETQYF
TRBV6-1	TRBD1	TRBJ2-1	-	TGTGCCAGCAGTGGGACCCAAATGCGGACAGGGGCCTCCAATGAGCAGTTCTTC	CASSGTQMRTGASNEQFF
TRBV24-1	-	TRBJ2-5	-	TGTGCCACCAGTGACCCGGACACGTACCAAGAGACCCAGTACTTC	CATSDPDTYQETQYF
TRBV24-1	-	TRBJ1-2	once	TGTGCCACCAGTGATTGGGGAGCTAACTATGGCTACACCTTC	CATSDWGANYGYTF
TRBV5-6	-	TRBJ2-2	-	TGTGCCAGCAGCTTGGAGGGACTCTACACCGGGGAGCTGTTTTTT	CASSLEGLYTGELFF
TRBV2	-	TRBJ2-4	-	TGTGCCAGCAGTGAGAGACAGTTAGCCAAAAACATTCAGTACTTC	CASSERQLAKNIQYF
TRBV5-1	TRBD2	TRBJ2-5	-	TGCGCCAGCAGCTTGGAACTAGCGGGGGGTCGAGAGACCCAGTACTTC	CASSLELAGGRETQYF